This T cell receptor (beta chain) comes out of a study of T-cell memory formation after mild COVID-19. Study results and caveats: Prior to infection, memory already included some responding clones, suggesting cross-reactive memory joined.

TCRdb reanalysed the 5' RACE reads using MiXCR and keeps one entry per CDR3 protein. The table has hundreds of thousands of distinct CDR3 sequences, about a sixth seen once; the top ten hold about 22%. As to this clonotype: Its target is unknown.

This CDR3 has 14 amino acids. With 1 base removed from V and 5 bases from J, the gap between germline ends came to 11 bases. Germline loops: CDR1 SGHTA, CDR2 FQGNSA. The chain recombines TRBV7-2 with TRBJ2-5, with a weak D call TRBD2 (6 bases). This TCR came from a man aged 18 to 29 who had mild COVID-19 (a few samples of this study predate the infection). Cell type and time point are not known. Source material: PBMCs or a T cell subset sorted from them (not recorded which). CDR3 amino acids: CASSLVWGRETQYF. The CDR3 bases are TGTGCCAGCAGCTTAGTATGGGGGAGGGAGACCCAGTACTTC.